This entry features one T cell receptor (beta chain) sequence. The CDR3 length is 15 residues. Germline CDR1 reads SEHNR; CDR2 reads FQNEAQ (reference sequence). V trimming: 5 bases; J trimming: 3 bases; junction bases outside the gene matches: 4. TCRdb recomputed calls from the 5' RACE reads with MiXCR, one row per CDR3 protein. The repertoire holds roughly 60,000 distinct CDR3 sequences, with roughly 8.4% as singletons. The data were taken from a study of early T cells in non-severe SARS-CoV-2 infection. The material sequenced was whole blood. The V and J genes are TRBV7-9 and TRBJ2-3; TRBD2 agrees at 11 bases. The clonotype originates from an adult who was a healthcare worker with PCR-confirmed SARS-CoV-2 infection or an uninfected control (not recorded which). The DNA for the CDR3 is TGTGCCAGCAGCCTACTAGCGGGAGAAACAGATACGCAGTATTTT. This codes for CASSLLAGETDTQYF. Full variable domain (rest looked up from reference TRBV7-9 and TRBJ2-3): DTGVSQNPRHKITKRGQNVTFRCDPISEHNRLYWYRQTLGQGPEFLTYFQNEAQLEKSRLLSDRFSAERPKGSFSTLEIQRTEQGDSAMYLCASSLLAGETDTQYFGPGTRLTVL.